The clone carrying this TCR beta chain appeared a few times. This entry belongs to a study of blood T cell repertoires in COVID-19. Looking at the study overall: Researchers got acute and convalescent COVID-19 samples from the United States, Italy and Spain. The cDNA or gDNA used as material had been derived from T cells, B-cell-depleted T cells, or PBMCs.

Trimming removed 1 base from V and 2 bases from J, with 6 bases in between. The CDR3 spans 15 residues. Germline V CDR1 and CDR2: MGHDK, SYGVNS. Per the original methods: Reference gene primer amplification yielded estimated nucleated cell counts. The table came from immunoSEQ multiplex PCR; TCRdb's copy has only in-frame clones and leaves some out. D and trimming come from the DNA, and the V and J calls and clone size come from that table. The sample has approximately 150,000 clones, roughly four fifths seen once. Source material: peripheral blood. The chain recombines TRBV25-1 with TRBJ2-6; D is possibly TRBD1 (5 bases). The TCR originated in a man aged 60 to 69 with active or convalescent COVID-19. CDR3 residues: CASSESGTGANVLTF. CDR3 coding DNA: TGTGCCAGCAGTGAATCAGGGACTGGGGCCAACGTCCTGACTTTC. Complete variable domain (other parts from reference TRBV25-1 and TRBJ2-6): EADIYQTPRYLVIGTGKKITLECSQTMGHDKMYWYQQDPGMELHLIHYSYGVNSTEKGDLSSESTVSRIRTEHFPLTLESARPSHTSQYLCASSESGTGANVLTFGAGSRLTVL.